There are a few counts of the clone carrying this T cell receptor beta chain. The V gene's germline CDR1 is GTSNPN and CDR2 SVGIG (reference sequence). V was trimmed by 6 bases and J by 0 bases, leaving 6 bases between them. The CDR3 runs 12 residues. This table comes from immunoSEQ multiplex PCR, and its TCRdb copy is limited to in-frame clones, with some not included. The profile shows hundreds of thousands of clones, 70% of them singletons. This sample was taken from a study of cytotoxic CD8 clonotypes in ibrutinib-treated CLL. The chain couples TRBV30 to TRBJ1-3, with unresolved D. The origin of this receptor is a human donor with chronic lymphocytic leukemia. Material: PBMCs, obtained after 24 months of ibrutinib treatment. The CDR3 region has the DNA TGTGCCTGTACTGGCTCTGGAAACACCATATATTTT. Translated: CACTGSGNTIYF. The full variable domain, completed using reference TRBV30 and TRBJ1-3, is SQTIHQWPATLVQPVGSPLSLECTVEGTSNPNLYWYRQAAGRGLQLLFYSVGIGQISSEVPQNLSASRPQDRQFILSSKKLLLSDSGFYLCACTGSGNTIYFGEGSWLTVV.